The TCR beta chain described here comes from a study of post-analysis software for immune sequencing data. Study at large: In terms of disease course, relapsing-remitting, secondary progressive and progressive-relapsing multiple sclerosis were included. Study conclusions and caveats: Normalized Chao1 diversity was significantly lower in multiple sclerosis patients than in controls. In patients, TRBV5-6, TRBV5-1 and TRBV20-1 belonged to five TRBV segments found more frequently than in controls.

The CDR3 sequence is 16 residues long. The V and J ends lost 6 bases and 2 bases, in that order; junction bases with no gene match: 8. Regarding this clonotype: The antigen is unknown.

Sequencing libraries made from TCR beta cDNA carried unique molecular identifiers. TCRdb re-called the PCR reads with MiXCR, one entry per CDR3 protein. The table records hundreds of thousands of distinct CDR3 sequences, about 27% of them present only once. The TCR sequence derives from a girl aged 10 to 17 with multiple sclerosis. The chain employs TRBV12-3 or TRBV12-4 and TRBJ1-1, with TRBD1 identical over 11 bases. Material for sequencing was blood. CDR3 sequence (DNA): TGTGCCAGCAGGGACAGGGGGCACCTACAAAACACTGAAGCTTTCTTT. Its translation is CASRDRGHLQNTEAFF.